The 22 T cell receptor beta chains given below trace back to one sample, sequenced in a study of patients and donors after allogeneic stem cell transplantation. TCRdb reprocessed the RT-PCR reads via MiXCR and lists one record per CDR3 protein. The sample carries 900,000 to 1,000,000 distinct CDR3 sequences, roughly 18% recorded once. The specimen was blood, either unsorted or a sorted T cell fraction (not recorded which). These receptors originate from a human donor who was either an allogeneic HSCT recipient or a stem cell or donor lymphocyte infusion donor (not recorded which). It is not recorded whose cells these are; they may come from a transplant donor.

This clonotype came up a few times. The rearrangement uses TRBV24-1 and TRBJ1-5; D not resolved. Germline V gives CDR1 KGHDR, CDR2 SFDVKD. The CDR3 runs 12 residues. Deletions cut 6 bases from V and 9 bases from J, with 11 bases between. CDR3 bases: TGTGCCACCAGTAGAGAAGCGGGGCCCCAGCATTTT. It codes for CATSREAGPQHF.

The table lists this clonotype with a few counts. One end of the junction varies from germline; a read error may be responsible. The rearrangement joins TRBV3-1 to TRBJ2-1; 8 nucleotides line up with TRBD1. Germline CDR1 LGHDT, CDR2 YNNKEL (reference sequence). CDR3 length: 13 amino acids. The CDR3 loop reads CASSQQGAGFRCF. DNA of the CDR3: TGTGCCAGCAGCCAACAGGGGGCGGGTTTTAGGTGCTTC.

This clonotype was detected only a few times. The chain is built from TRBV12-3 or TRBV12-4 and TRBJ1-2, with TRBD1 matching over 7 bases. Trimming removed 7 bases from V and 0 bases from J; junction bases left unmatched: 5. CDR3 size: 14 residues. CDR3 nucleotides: TGTGCCAGCAATAGAGGGGGCACTAACTATGGCTACACCTTC. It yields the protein CASNRGGTNYGYTF.

The CDR3 nucleotides are TGTGCCAGCAGTCCCAAGGACGTCCTGACTTTC. It translates to CASSPKDVLTF. The rearrangement joins TRBV12-3 or TRBV12-4 to TRBJ2-6; D uncertain. The V end was cut by 5 bases, the J end by 11 bases, with 7 bases between. CDR3 length: 11 amino acids.

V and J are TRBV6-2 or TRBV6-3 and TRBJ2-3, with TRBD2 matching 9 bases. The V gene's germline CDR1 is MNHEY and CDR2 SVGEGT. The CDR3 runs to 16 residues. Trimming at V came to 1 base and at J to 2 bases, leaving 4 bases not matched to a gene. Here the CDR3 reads CASSYWTSEFTDTQYF. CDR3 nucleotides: TGTGCCAGCAGTTACTGGACTAGCGAGTTCACAGATACGCAGTATTTT.

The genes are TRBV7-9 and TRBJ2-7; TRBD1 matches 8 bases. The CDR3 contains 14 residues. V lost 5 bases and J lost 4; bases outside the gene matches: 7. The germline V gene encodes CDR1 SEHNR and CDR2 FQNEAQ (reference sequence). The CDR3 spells CASSRRQGFYEQYF. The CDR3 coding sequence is TGTGCCAGCAGCCGAAGACAGGGGTTTTACGAGCAGTACTTC.

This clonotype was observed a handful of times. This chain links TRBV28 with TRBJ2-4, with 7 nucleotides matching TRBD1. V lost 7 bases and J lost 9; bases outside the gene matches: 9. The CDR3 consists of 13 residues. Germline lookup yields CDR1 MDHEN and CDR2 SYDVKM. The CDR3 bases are TGTGCCAGCACACGACAGGGACGCGGCATTCAGTACTTC. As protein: CASTRQGRGIQYF. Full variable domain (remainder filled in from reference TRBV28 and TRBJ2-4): DVKVTQSSRYLVKRTGEKVFLECVQDMDHENMFWYRQDPGLGLRLIYFSYDVKMKEKGDIPEGYSVSREKKERFSLILESASTNQTSMYLCASTRQGRGIQYFGAGTRLSVL.

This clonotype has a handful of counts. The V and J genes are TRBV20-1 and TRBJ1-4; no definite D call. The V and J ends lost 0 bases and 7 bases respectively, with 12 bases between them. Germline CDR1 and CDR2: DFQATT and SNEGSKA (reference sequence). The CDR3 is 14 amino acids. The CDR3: CSARDPGNSEKLFF. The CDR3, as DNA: TGCAGTGCTAGAGACCCCGGGAATAGTGAAAAACTGTTTTTT.

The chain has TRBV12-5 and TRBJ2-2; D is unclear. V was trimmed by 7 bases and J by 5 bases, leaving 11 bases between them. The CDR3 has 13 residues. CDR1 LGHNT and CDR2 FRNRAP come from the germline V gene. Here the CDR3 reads CASDDLETGELFF. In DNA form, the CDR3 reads TGTGCTAGTGATGACTTAGAAACCGGGGAGCTGTTTTTT.

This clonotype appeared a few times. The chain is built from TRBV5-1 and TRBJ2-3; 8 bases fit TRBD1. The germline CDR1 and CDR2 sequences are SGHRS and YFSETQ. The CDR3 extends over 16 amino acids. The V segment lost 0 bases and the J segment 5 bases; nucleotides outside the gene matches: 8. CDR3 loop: CASSLEGQVFGDTQYF. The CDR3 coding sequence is TGCGCCAGCAGCTTGGAGGGACAGGTGTTCGGAGATACGCAGTATTTT.

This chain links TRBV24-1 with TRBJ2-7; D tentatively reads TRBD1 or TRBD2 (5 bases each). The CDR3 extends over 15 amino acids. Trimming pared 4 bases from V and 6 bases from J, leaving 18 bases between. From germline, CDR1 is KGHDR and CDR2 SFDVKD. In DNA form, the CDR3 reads TGTGCCACCAGTGACCCGGGACCGCCCCCGGGCGAGCAGTACTTC. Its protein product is CATSDPGPPPGEQYF.

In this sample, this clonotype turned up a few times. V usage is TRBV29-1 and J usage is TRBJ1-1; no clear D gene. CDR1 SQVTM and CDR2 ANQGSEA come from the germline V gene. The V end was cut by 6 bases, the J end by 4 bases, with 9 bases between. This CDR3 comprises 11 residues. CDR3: CSVPIGTEAFF. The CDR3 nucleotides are TGCAGCGTCCCGATTGGCACTGAAGCTTTCTTT.

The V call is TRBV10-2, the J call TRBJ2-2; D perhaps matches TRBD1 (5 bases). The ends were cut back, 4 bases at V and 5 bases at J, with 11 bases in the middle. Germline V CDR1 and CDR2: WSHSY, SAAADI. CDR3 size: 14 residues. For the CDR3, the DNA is TGCGCCAGCAGTGCGGCAGGGTATACCGGGGAGCTGTTTTTT. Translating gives CASSAAGYTGELFF.

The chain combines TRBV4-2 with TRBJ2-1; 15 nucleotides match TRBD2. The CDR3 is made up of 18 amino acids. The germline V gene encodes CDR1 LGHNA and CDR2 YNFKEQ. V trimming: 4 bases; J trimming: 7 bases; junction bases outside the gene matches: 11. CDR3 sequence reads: CASSPSLGLAGGRNEQFF. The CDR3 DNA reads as TGTGCCAGCAGCCCTTCGTTGGGACTAGCGGGAGGCAGGAATGAGCAGTTCTTC.

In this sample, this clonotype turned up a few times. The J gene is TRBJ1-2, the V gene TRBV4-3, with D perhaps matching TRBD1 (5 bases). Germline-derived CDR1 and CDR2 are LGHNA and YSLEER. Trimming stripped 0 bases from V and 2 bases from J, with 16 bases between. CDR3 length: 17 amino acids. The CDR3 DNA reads TGCGCCAGCAGCCAAGATATACGGCAGGGAATAAACTATGGCTACACCTTC. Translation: CASSQDIRQGINYGYTF.

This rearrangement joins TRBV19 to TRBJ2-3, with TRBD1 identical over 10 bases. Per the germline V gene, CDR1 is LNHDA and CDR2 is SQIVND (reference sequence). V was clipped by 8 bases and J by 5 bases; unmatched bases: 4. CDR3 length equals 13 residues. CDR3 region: CASHRDRGDTQYF. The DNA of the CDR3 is TGTGCCAGTCACCGGGACAGGGGAGATACGCAGTATTTT.

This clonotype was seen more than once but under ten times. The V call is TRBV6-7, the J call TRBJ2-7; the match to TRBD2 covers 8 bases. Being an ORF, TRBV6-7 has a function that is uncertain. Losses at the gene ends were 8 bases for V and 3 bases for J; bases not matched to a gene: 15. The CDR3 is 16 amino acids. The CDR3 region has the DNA TGTGCCAGCCGAACCTGTGTGGGACTAGTCCTCTACGAGCAGTACTTC. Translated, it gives CASRTCVGLVLYEQYF.

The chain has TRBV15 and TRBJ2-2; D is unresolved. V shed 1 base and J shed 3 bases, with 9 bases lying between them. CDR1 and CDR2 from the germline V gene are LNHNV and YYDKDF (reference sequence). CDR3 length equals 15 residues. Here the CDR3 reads CATSRAGSYTGELFF. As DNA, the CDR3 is TGTGCCACCAGCAGAGCCGGCAGCTACACCGGGGAGCTGTTTTTT.

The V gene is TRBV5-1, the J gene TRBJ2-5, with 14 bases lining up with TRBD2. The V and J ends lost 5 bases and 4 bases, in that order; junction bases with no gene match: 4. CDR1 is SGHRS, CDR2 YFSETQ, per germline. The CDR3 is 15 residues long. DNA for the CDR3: TGCGCCAGCAGGGGACTAGCGGGAGTAGCAGAGACCCAGTACTTC. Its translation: CASRGLAGVAETQYF.

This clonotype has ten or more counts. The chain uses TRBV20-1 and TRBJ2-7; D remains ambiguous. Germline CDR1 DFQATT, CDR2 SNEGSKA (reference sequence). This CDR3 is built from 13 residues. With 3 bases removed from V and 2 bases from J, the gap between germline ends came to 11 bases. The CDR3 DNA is TGCAGTGCTAGTCACTTGAACCCCTACGAGCAGTACTTC. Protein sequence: CSASHLNPYEQYF.

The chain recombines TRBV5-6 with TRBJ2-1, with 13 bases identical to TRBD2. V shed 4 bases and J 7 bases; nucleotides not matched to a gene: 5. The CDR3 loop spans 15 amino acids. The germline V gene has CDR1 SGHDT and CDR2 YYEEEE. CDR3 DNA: TGTGCCAGCAGCCCGGGACTAGCGGGAATGAATGAGCAGTTCTTC. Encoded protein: CASSPGLAGMNEQFF.

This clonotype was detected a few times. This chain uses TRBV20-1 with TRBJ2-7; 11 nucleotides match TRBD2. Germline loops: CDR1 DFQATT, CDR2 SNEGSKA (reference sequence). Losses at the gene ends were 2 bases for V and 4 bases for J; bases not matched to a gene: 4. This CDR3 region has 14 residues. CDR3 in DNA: TGCAGTGCTAGATCGACTAGCGGGAAGTACGAGCAGTACTTC. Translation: CSARSTSGKYEQYF.